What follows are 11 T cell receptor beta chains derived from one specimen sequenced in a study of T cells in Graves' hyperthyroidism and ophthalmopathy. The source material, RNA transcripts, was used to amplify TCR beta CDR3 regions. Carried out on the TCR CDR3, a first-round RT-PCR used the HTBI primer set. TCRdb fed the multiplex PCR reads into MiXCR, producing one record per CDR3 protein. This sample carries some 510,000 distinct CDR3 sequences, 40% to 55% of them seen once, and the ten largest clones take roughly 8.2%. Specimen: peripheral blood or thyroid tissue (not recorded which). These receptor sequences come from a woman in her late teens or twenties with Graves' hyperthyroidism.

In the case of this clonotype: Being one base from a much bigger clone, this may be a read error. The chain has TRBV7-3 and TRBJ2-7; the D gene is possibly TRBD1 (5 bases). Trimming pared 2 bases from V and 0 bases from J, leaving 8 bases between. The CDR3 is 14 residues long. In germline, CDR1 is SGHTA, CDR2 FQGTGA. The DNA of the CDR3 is TGTGCCAGCAGCTTAGACAGCAACTCCTACGAGCAGTACTTC. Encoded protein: CASSLDSNSYEQYF.

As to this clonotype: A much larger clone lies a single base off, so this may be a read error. CDR3 amino acids: CASGTPPYSNQPQHF. The CDR3 bases are TGTGCCAGCGGGACACCTCCTTATAGCAATCAGCCCCAGCATTTT. J is TRBJ1-5 and V is TRBV2; possible D gene TRBD1, 6 bases. V was trimmed by 8 bases and J by 0 bases, leaving 14 bases between them. CDR3 length: 15 residues. Germline values: CDR1 SNHLY, CDR2 FYNNEI.

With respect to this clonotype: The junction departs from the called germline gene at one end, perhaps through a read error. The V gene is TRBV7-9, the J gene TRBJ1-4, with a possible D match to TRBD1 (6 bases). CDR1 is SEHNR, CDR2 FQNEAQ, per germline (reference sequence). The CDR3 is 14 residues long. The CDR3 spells CASSRDRQYEKLFF. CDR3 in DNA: TGCGCCAGCAGCCGAGACAGGCAATATGAAAAACTGTTTTTT.

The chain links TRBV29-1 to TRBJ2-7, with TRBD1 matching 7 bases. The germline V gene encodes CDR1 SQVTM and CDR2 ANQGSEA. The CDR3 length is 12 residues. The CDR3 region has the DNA TGCAGAGCCCTACAGGGGAACTACGAGCAGTACTTC. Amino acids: CRALQGNYEQYF.

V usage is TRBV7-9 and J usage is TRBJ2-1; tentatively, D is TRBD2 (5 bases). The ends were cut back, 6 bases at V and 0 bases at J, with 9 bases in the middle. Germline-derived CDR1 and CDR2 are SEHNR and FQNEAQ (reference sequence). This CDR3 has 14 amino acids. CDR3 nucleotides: TGTGCCAGCAGTAGGACTGTCTCCTACAATGAGCAGTTCTTC. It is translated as CASSRTVSYNEQFF.

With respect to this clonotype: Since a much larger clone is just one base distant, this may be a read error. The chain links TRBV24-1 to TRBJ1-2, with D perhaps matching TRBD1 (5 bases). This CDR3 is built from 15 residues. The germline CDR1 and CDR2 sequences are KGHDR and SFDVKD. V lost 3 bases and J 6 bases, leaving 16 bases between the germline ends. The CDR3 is CATSDGAFTGHGYTF. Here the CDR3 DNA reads TGTGCCACCAGTGATGGGGCTTTTACCGGCCATGGCTACACCTTC.

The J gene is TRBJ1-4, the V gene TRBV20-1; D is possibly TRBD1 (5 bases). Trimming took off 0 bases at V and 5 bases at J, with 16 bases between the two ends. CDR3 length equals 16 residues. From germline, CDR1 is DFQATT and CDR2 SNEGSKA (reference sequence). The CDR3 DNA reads TGCAGTGCTAGAGATGTCGGGGCAACGATAAATGAAAAACTGTTTTTT. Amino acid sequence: CSARDVGATINEKLFF.

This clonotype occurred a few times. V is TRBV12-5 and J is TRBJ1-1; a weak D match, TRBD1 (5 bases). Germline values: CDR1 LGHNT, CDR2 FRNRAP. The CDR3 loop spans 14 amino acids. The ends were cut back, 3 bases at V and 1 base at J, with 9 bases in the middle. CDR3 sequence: CASGFSGGNTEAFF. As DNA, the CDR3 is TGTGCTAGTGGTTTTTCCGGGGGGAACACTGAAGCTTTCTTT.

The DNA for the CDR3 is TGTGCCTGGAGCAGCGGGGCAAGTGGAAACACCATATATTTT. It yields the protein CAWSSGASGNTIYF. The rearrangement links TRBV7-9 to TRBJ1-3; a weak D match, TRBD1 (5 bases). V was clipped by 11 bases and J by 3 bases, with 17 bases between them. Germline CDR1 and CDR2: SEHNR and FQNEAQ (reference sequence). The length of the CDR3 is 14 residues.

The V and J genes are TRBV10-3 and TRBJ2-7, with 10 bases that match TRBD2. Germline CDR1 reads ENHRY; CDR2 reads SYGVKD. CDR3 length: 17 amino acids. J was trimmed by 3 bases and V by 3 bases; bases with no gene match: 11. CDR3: CAISDGLAGVKDYEQYF. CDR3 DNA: TGTGCCATCAGTGATGGGCTAGCGGGAGTAAAAGACTACGAGCAGTACTTC.

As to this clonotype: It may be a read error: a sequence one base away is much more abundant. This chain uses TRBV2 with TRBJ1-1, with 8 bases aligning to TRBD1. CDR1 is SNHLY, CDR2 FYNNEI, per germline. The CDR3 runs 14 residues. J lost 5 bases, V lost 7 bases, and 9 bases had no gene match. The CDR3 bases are TGTGCCAGCACCTACCTAAGGACAGGGACTGAAGCTTTCTTT. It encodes CASTYLRTGTEAFF.